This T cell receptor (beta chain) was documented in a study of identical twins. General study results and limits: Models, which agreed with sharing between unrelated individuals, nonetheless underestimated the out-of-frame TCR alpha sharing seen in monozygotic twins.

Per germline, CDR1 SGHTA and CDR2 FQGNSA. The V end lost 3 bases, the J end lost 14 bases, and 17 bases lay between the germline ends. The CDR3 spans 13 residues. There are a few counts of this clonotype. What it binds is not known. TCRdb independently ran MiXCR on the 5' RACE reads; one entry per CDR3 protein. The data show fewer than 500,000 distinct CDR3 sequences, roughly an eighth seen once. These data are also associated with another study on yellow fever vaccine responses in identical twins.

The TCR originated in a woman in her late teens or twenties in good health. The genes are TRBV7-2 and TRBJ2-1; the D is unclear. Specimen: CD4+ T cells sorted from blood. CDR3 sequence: CASSFIDRDDKFF. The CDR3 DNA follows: TGTGCCAGCAGCTTTATAGATCGAGACGACAAGTTCTTC.